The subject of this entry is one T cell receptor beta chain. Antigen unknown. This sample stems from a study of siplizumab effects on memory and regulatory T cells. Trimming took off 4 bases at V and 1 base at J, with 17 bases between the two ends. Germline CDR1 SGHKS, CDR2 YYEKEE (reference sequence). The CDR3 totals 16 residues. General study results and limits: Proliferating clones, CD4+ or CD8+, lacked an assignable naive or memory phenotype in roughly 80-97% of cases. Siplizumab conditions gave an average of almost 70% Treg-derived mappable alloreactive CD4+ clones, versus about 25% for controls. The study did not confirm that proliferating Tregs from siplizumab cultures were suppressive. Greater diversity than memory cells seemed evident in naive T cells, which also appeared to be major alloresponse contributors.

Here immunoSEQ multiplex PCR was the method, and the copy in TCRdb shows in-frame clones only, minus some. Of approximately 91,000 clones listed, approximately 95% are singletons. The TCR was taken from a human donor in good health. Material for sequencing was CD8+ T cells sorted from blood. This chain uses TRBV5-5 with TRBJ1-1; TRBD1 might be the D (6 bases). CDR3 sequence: CASSKGVGGANTEAFF. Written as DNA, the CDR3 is TGTGCCAGCAGCAAGGGTGTTGGGGGGGCGAACACTGAAGCTTTCTTT.